These 29 T cell receptor beta chains originate from one sample sequenced in a study of blood T cell repertoires in COVID-19 (dated by TCRdb to about 2020). The library was built by means of the immunoSEQ multiplex PCR assay. Drawn from immuneACCESS, this table holds only the in-frame rearrangements with V and J called that TCRdb kept. Clones are partly lost; checked studies trace under half to an unresolved V gene and leave the rest unexplained. The table for this sample lists about 69,000 clones; about 88% of them were counted only once. The ten largest make up around 4.9% of the sample. Sequenced sample: peripheral blood. The receptor set was obtained from a woman between 50 and 59 years old with active COVID-19.

This chain joins TRBV2 and TRBJ2-1; possible D gene TRBD2, 6 bases. The CDR3 covers 17 residues. Trimming took 7 bases from V and 10 from J, leaving 29 bases between them. The germline gives CDR1 SNHLY, CDR2 FYNNEI. The CDR3: CASTTTPGGGVQGEQFF. CDR3 nucleotides: TGTGCCAGCACCACCACTCCGGGTGGCGGGGTGCAGGGCGAGCAGTTCTTC.

The J gene is TRBJ2-6, the V gene TRBV7-3; 8 positions match TRBD1. This CDR3 region has 16 residues. After removal of 4 bases from V and 4 bases from J, the junction contained 6 bases not matched to a gene. Per germline, CDR1 SGHTA and CDR2 FQGTGA. The CDR3 is CASSSDRELGANVLTF. The CDR3 nucleotides read TGTGCCAGCAGCTCGGACAGGGAGTTGGGGGCCAACGTCCTGACTTTC.

This clone was counted only a few times. The chain joins TRBV14 to TRBJ2-5, with 12 nucleotides matching TRBD2. The CDR3 spans 14 residues. Germline V gene data show CDR1 as SGHDN and CDR2 as FVKESK. The junction had 8 bases not matched to a gene; V was cut back by 3 bases and J by 12 bases. This CDR3 is CASSQDWTSGAKYF. CDR3 nucleotides: TGTGCCAGCAGCCAGGACTGGACTAGCGGGGCCAAGTACTTC.

This clone has a single count. This sequence joins TRBV7-3 and TRBJ2-1, with D possibly matching TRBD2 (6 bases). The ends were cut back, 4 bases at V and 8 bases at J, with 18 bases in the middle. CDR3 length equals 15 residues. The V gene's germline CDR1 is SGHTA and CDR2 FQGTGA. The CDR3 here is CASSSSFSGVHEQFF. CDR3 nucleotides: TGTGCCAGCAGCTCCTCATTTAGCGGAGTCCATGAGCAGTTCTTC.

The chain employs TRBV15 and TRBJ2-1, with TRBD1 identical over 9 bases. This CDR3 is 15 amino acids long. Germline CDR1 and CDR2: LNHNV and YYDKDF (reference sequence). J lost 5 bases, V lost 7 bases, and 9 bases had no gene match. The CDR3 sequence: CATNSPGQGHNEQFF. The CDR3 DNA follows: TGTGCCACCAACTCTCCGGGACAGGGCCACAATGAGCAGTTCTTC. Looking up the rest from reference TRBV15 and TRBJ2-1 gives the full variable domain: DAMVIQNPRYQVTQFGKPVTLSCSQTLNHNVMYWYQQKSSQAPKLLFHYYDKDFNNEADTPDNFQSRRPNTSFCFLDIRSPGLGDTAMYLCATNSPGQGHNEQFFGPGTRLTVL.

The chain couples TRBV28 to TRBJ2-3; 8 positions match TRBD2. The CDR3 extends over 12 amino acids. The V gene's germline CDR1 is MDHEN and CDR2 SYDVKM. The J segment lost 0 bases and the V segment lost 10 bases, leaving 0 bases of the junction unmatched. The CDR3 DNA reads TGTGCCACGGGGGGGAGCACAGATACGCAGTATTTT. It codes for CATGGSTDTQYF.

The chain combines TRBV24-1 with TRBJ2-1; 11 bases line up with TRBD2. The CDR3 contains 17 residues. Germline trimming cut 1 base from V and 9 bases from J; bases unmatched to any gene: 10. The germline V gene has CDR1 KGHDR and CDR2 SFDVKD. Here the CDR3 DNA reads TGTGCCACCAGTGATTTCCCGCTAGCGGGAGGCCCTGGTGAGCAGTTCTTC. Its protein product is CATSDFPLAGGPGEQFF.

The chain combines TRBV28 with TRBJ2-1; TRBD2 matches at 10 bases. The CDR3 consists of 16 residues. Per germline, CDR1 MDHEN and CDR2 SYDVKM. The V gene end was trimmed by 1 base and the J gene end by 4 bases; junction bases not matched to a gene: 4. CDR3 in amino acids: CASSLSSGGRYNEQFF. The CDR3 region has the DNA TGTGCCAGCAGTTTATCTAGCGGGGGAAGATACAATGAGCAGTTCTTC.

This chain links TRBV10-2 with TRBJ2-7, with 9 bases aligning to TRBD1. CDR3 size: 14 residues. Per germline, CDR1 WSHSY and CDR2 SAAADI. The junction had 3 bases not matched to a gene; V was cut back by 0 bases and J by 6 bases. The CDR3 DNA is TGCGCCAGCAGTGAGTCCGGGACAGGGTCCGAGCAGTACTTC. Translation gives CASSESGTGSEQYF.

The chain links TRBV24-1 to TRBJ2-7; 15 bases map to TRBD2. Germline CDR1 and CDR2: KGHDR and SFDVKD. The CDR3 extends over 16 amino acids. Trimming at V came to 4 bases and at J to 6 bases, leaving 6 bases not matched to a gene. This CDR3 reads CATSDHGLAGGGEQYF. For the CDR3, the DNA is TGTGCCACCAGTGACCACGGACTAGCGGGAGGGGGCGAGCAGTACTTC.

The chain links TRBV2 to TRBJ1-5; D remains ambiguous. There are 16 residues in the CDR3. Germline loops: CDR1 SNHLY, CDR2 FYNNEI. V shed 2 bases and J shed 2 bases, with 13 bases lying between them. The CDR3, as DNA: TGTGCCAGCAGTGAAAGGGCGGGGATTGGCAATCAGCCCCAGCATTTT. It is translated as CASSERAGIGNQPQHF.

This chain joins TRBV9 and TRBJ2-1, with 7 bases matching TRBD2. V lost 1 base, J lost 5 bases, and 3 bases stayed unmatched. This CDR3 comprises 14 residues. CDR1 is SGDLS and CDR2 is YYNGEE in the germline V gene. The CDR3 DNA is TGTGCCAGCAGCGTACTAGCGGAACACAATGAGCAGTTCTTC. This gives the protein CASSVLAEHNEQFF.

The chain carries TRBV6-1 and TRBJ2-6, with 7 bases that match TRBD1. The CDR3 totals 17 residues. Trimming removed 1 base from V and 4 bases from J; junction bases left unmatched: 7. Germline CDR1 is MNHNS and CDR2 is SASEGT. The CDR3 coding sequence is TGTGCCAGCAGTGAAGGGGACAGTCGTGCGGGGGCCAACGTCCTGACTTTC. Amino acids: CASSEGDSRAGANVLTF.

The chain links TRBV7-8 to TRBJ2-5, with TRBD2 matching 11 bases. The V gene end was trimmed by 6 bases and the J gene end by 9 bases; junction bases not matched to a gene: 12. The V gene's germline CDR1 is SGHVS and CDR2 FQNEAQ. This CDR3 is 15 amino acids long. The CDR3 region is CASSERLAGLVPQYF. The CDR3, as DNA: TGTGCCAGCAGTGAAAGACTAGCGGGATTAGTGCCCCAGTACTTC.

This chain uses TRBV27 with TRBJ2-7; TRBD2 matches 16 bases. There are 19 residues in the CDR3. V shed 1 base, J shed 7 bases, and the junction held 13 bases outside the gene matches. The V gene's germline CDR1 is MNHEY and CDR2 SMNVEV (reference sequence). The CDR3: CASSLFSGTSGRAAGEQYF. The CDR3 coding sequence is TGTGCCAGCAGTTTATTCTCCGGGACTAGCGGGAGGGCCGCCGGAGAGCAGTACTTC.

The chain has TRBV11-2 and TRBJ1-1; 12 bases fit TRBD1. The ends lost 4 bases at V and 6 bases at J; junction bases unmatched: 15. This CDR3 is 18 amino acids long. Germline loops: CDR1 SGHAT, CDR2 FQNNGV. In DNA form, the CDR3 reads TGTGCCAGCAGCTCCCTCCCCGGGACAGGGGGCGGGAGACCTGAAGCTTTCTTT. It yields the protein CASSSLPGTGGGRPEAFF.

The CDR3: CASSYSGTSAVEQYF. The CDR3 DNA follows: TGTGCCAGCAGTTACTCCGGGACTAGCGCGGTAGAGCAGTACTTC. The chain has TRBV6-5 and TRBJ2-7; TRBD2 matches at 10 bases. The V and J ends lost 0 bases and 7 bases, in that order; junction bases with no gene match: 6. The length of the CDR3 is 15 residues. Germline V lookup: CDR1 MNHEY, CDR2 SVGAGI.

This clone was seen only once. The chain combines TRBV5-1 with TRBJ1-2; no firm D call. Germline V gene sequence: CDR1 SGHRS, CDR2 YFSETQ. V was pared by 5 bases and J by 0 bases, with 5 bases between. The CDR3 totals 12 residues. This CDR3 is CASRQTNYGYTF. DNA of the CDR3: TGCGCCAGCAGACAAACTAACTATGGCTACACCTTC.

This clone appeared a few times. This rearrangement joins TRBV2 to TRBJ1-5; 10 bases align to TRBD1. The CDR3 runs 15 residues. Germline V gene lookup returns CDR1 SNHLY and CDR2 FYNNEI. The junction had 6 bases not matched to a gene; V was cut back by 4 bases and J by 6 bases. The CDR3 loop is CASSVDRGLPQPQHF. CDR3 coding DNA: TGTGCCAGCAGTGTTGACAGGGGGCTCCCTCAGCCCCAGCATTTT.

V gene TRBV5-1 combines with J gene TRBJ1-1, with 8 bases fitting TRBD1. J lost 0 bases, V lost 4 bases, and 2 bases had no gene match. The CDR3 sequence is 14 residues long. Germline loops: CDR1 SGHRS, CDR2 YFSETQ. As DNA, the CDR3 is TGCGCCAGCAGCCAGACAGGGGTGAACACTGAAGCTTTCTTT. It encodes CASSQTGVNTEAFF.

The chain carries TRBV7-9 and TRBJ2-7; 10 bases are shared with TRBD2. CDR1 SEHNR and CDR2 FQNEAQ come from the germline V gene (reference sequence). V lost 5 bases to trimming and J lost 7 bases; unmatched junction nucleotides: 8. CDR3 length: 14 residues. CDR3 loop: CASSLLAGVREQYF. The CDR3, as DNA: TGTGCCAGCAGCCTTCTAGCGGGAGTTCGAGAGCAGTACTTC. Filled out from reference TRBV7-9 and TRBJ2-7, the complete variable domain reads DTGVSQNPRHKITKRGQNVTFRCDPISEHNRLYWYRQTLGQGPEFLTYFQNEAQLEKSRLLSDRFSAERPKGSFSTLEIQRTEQGDSAMYLCASSLLAGVREQYFGPGTRLTVT.

The rearrangement uses TRBV2 and TRBJ2-7; 12 bases agree with TRBD1. Per the germline V gene, CDR1 is SNHLY and CDR2 is FYNNEI. The V and J ends lost 5 bases and 6 bases, in that order; junction bases with no gene match: 5. This CDR3 contains 14 residues. DNA of the CDR3: TGTGCCAGCAGTACCGGGACAGGGGGCGGCGAGCAGTACTTC. Protein sequence: CASSTGTGGGEQYF.

The chain joins TRBV18 to TRBJ2-3; D perhaps matches TRBD2 (5 bases). CDR3 length: 12 residues. Trimming pared 6 bases from V and 4 bases from J, leaving 8 bases between. Per the germline V gene, CDR1 is KGHSH and CDR2 is LQKENI. The CDR3 region has the DNA TGTGCCAGCTCGTCCGGGGCAGATACGCAGTATTTT. Protein product: CASSSGADTQYF.

The gene calls are TRBV18 and TRBJ1-2; D not resolved. The CDR3 length is 16 residues. The germline V and J ends were trimmed by 10 bases and 3 bases, with 24 bases remaining between them. Germline V CDR1 and CDR2: KGHSH, LQKENI. The CDR3 DNA follows: TGTGCCACACGGCGCTTCTATGGAGGGTCCGACTATGGCTACACCTTC. It specifies CATRRFYGGSDYGYTF.

The chain carries TRBV7-8 and TRBJ1-1; D unclear. V was cut by 5 bases and J by 3 bases, with 10 bases left in between. The germline V gene encodes CDR1 SGHVS and CDR2 FQNEAQ. This CDR3 has 13 residues. The CDR3 here is CASSPPVYTEAFF. The CDR3 DNA reads as TGTGCCAGCAGCCCCCCGGTTTACACTGAAGCTTTCTTT.

The CDR3 bases are TGTGCCAGTAAAACAGGGGGCTTCGGAAACACCATATATTTT. Its protein product is CASKTGGFGNTIYF. This chain joins TRBV19 and TRBJ1-3; 9 bases map to TRBD1. V was pared by 7 bases and J by 4 bases, with 5 bases of the junction left unmatched. The CDR3 consists of 14 residues. Germline V gene sequence: CDR1 LNHDA, CDR2 SQIVND (reference sequence).

The gene calls are TRBV29-1 and TRBJ2-7; D is perhaps TRBD1 (6 bases). This CDR3 is built from 12 residues. Between the trimmed V and J ends, which lost 7 bases and 6 bases, there was a span of 16 bases. CDR1 is SQVTM and CDR2 is ANQGSEA in the germline V gene. CDR3 sequence (DNA): TGCAGCGCTAAACAGGGTATCGGCGAGCAGTACTTC. Translation: CSAKQGIGEQYF.

In DNA form, the CDR3 reads TGTGCCAGCTCGACAGGACAGGGGACAACTAATGAAAAACTGTTTTTT. Translating gives CASSTGQGTTNEKLFF. The chain carries TRBV18 and TRBJ1-4; TRBD1 matches 9 bases. Germline V gives CDR1 KGHSH, CDR2 LQKENI. The length of the CDR3 is 16 residues. The junction had 5 bases not matched to a gene; V was cut back by 6 bases and J by 0 bases.

V and J are TRBV10-3 and TRBJ2-1; possible D gene TRBD2, 5 bases. This CDR3 has 15 residues. Germline V CDR1 and CDR2: ENHRY, SYGVKD. V shed 4 bases and J shed 5 bases, with 15 bases lying between them. CDR3 residues: CAISVAGDPNNEQFF. In DNA form, the CDR3 reads TGTGCCATCAGTGTGGCGGGTGACCCCAACAATGAGCAGTTCTTC.